This TCR beta chain was sequenced in a study of Graves' ophthalmopathy and Graves' hyperthyroidism. RNA transcripts provided the template for amplifying TCR beta CDR3 regions. Second-round multiplex PCR followed a first-round RT-PCR using HTBI primers. Using its own MiXCR run on the multiplex PCR reads, TCRdb lists one record per CDR3 protein. The table records about 390,000 distinct CDR3 sequences, less than 20% of them present only once. This clonotype showed up many times. Antigen: not known. Exclusion applied to patients with other autoimmune diseases, uncontrolled infections, pregnancy or lactation. Notes on the study in general: Ophthalmopathy was separated from stable hyperthyroidism by a 13-signature model with 87.88% sensitivity and 65% to 82% specificity.

The ends were cut back, 6 bases at V and 5 bases at J, with 13 bases in the middle. CDR1 and CDR2 from the germline V gene are LNHDA and SQIVND (reference sequence). The CDR3 covers 13 residues. The source of this sequence is a woman aged 18-35 years with stable Graves' hyperthyroidism. The sequenced sample was peripheral blood. The rearrangement joins TRBV19 to TRBJ1-1; D is perhaps TRBD1 (6 bases). DNA for the CDR3: TGTGCCAGTAGCAATACAGGGAGAACTGAAGCTTTCTTT. Amino acid sequence: CASSNTGRTEAFF.